This T cell receptor (beta chain) was profiled in a study of shared clonotypes between healthy human individuals. The naive CD8 subset, CD45RO-negative cells positively selected for CCR7, excluded terminally differentiated effector memory CD45RA+ cells. Deep-level settings were used for running the assay. Generated by immunoSEQ multiplex PCR, the TCRdb table keeps only in-frame clones and is missing some. The sample yields a few million clones, about 93% seen once. Trimming left V 1 base short and J 1 base short, with 14 bases between. The germline V gene has CDR1 GTSNPN and CDR2 SVGIG (reference sequence). CDR3 length: 16 residues.

Sequenced input: naive CD8+ T cells from PBMCs. The V call is TRBV30, the J call TRBJ1-5; D unclear. The sequence was obtained from a man aged 18 to 29 in good health. Some clones in this sample may be carry-over from other donors' samples. The CDR3: CAWSAPPGSSNQPQHF. The CDR3 coding sequence is TGTGCCTGGAGTGCACCACCGGGATCCAGCAATCAGCCCCAGCATTTT.